Below are 25 T cell receptor beta chains sequenced from a single sample in a study of T cell responses to AZD1222 COVID-19 vaccine (dated by TCRdb to the early 2020s). The method behind the library was the immunoSEQ multiplex PCR assay. Held by TCRdb, this immuneACCESS table contains in-frame sequences only and omits some clones. Under half of the omission traces to an unresolved V gene where checked; the cause of the rest is unknown. Counted in this sample were around 99,000 clones; 92% of them appeared once. Roughly 8.9% of the sample is taken by the ten largest. The time point label, as the study defines it: about 28 days (+/-7) after the second vaccine dose. The sequencing here drew on peripheral blood, taken 28 days after the second AZD1222 dose. These receptors originate from an adult who received the AZD1222 COVID-19 vaccine.

V usage is TRBV7-9 and J usage is TRBJ1-4; D not resolved. Germline V gene data show CDR1 as SEHNR and CDR2 as FQNEAQ (reference sequence). Trimming cost V 5 bases and J 7 bases, with 17 bases left between them. The CDR3 runs to 15 residues. The CDR3 nucleotides read TGTGCCAGCAGCCCCCGGTTGGGAAAAGGTGAAAAACTGTTTTTT. It specifies CASSPRLGKGEKLFF.

This clone was seen once. The V call is TRBV19, the J call TRBJ1-5; 10 bases align to TRBD1. V gave up 6 bases and J gave up 6 bases; unmatched junction bases: 8. CDR1 is LNHDA, CDR2 SQIVND, per germline (reference sequence). The CDR3 length is 15 residues. Written as DNA, the CDR3 is TGTGCCAGTAGACCAATAGGACAGGGGGGTCAGCCCCAGCATTTT. Protein product: CASRPIGQGGQPQHF.

This chain links TRBV5-6 with TRBJ1-2, with 8 bases aligning to TRBD1. The ends lost 6 bases at V and 6 bases at J; junction bases unmatched: 25. Looked up from germline, CDR1 is SGHDT and CDR2 is YYEEEE. The CDR3 has 19 residues. The CDR3 sequence: CASTIAYLVTGVTADGYTF. CDR3 sequence (DNA): TGTGCCAGCACTATCGCATATTTGGTGACAGGGGTAACGGCAGATGGCTACACCTTC.

The genes are TRBV6-1 and TRBJ1-1, with a weak D call TRBD1 (5 bases). V lost 0 bases, J lost 0 bases, and 8 bases lay in between. CDR1 MNHNS and CDR2 SASEGT come from the germline V gene. This CDR3 comprises 15 residues. The CDR3 loop is CASSEATEMNTEAFF. CDR3 bases: TGTGCCAGCAGTGAAGCGACAGAGATGAACACTGAAGCTTTCTTT.

The CDR3 DNA reads as TGTGCCAGCGGACCCCGGGGGAACTCCTACAATGAGCAGTTCTTC. Its protein product is CASGPRGNSYNEQFF. The chain links TRBV9 to TRBJ2-1, with a possible D match to TRBD2 (6 bases). The CDR3 length is 15 residues. CDR1 and CDR2 from the germline V gene are SGDLS and YYNGEE. V lost 7 bases and J lost 0, with 14 bases in between.

The table lists this clone with a count of one. The V gene is TRBV28, the J gene TRBJ2-7, with 9 positions matching TRBD1. CDR1 and CDR2 from the germline V gene are MDHEN and SYDVKM. Trimming at V came to 2 bases and at J to 4 bases, leaving 3 bases not matched to a gene. The CDR3 is 14 residues long. As DNA, the CDR3 is TGTGCCAGCAGTTTAAGGGGACAGGGTTACGAGCAGTACTTC. Its translation is CASSLRGQGYEQYF.

The rearrangement links TRBV12-3 or TRBV12-4 to TRBJ2-7; the D is unclear. There are 12 residues in the CDR3. The ends were cut back, 5 bases at V and 4 bases at J, with 9 bases in the middle. The CDR3 DNA is TGTGCCAGCAGTCTGAGCGAATACGAGCAGTACTTC. Encoded protein: CASSLSEYEQYF.

The rearrangement joins TRBV15 to TRBJ1-1; D not resolved. Germline CDR1 reads LNHNV; CDR2 reads YYDKDF (reference sequence). This CDR3 is 16 amino acids long. Trimming took 0 bases from V and 1 from J, leaving 12 bases between them. CDR3: CATSRDLERPNTEAFF. The CDR3 DNA sequence: TGTGCCACCAGCAGAGACCTTGAGAGACCGAACACTGAAGCTTTCTTT.

This chain connects TRBV18 to TRBJ2-3; no reliable D call. Trimming stripped 1 base from V and 4 bases from J, with 6 bases between. The CDR3 runs 13 residues. Germline V lookup: CDR1 KGHSH, CDR2 LQKENI. CDR3 sequence: CASSPRRADTQYF. DNA of the CDR3: TGTGCCAGCTCACCACGAAGGGCAGATACGCAGTATTTT.

The rearrangement uses TRBV11-1 and TRBJ2-2, with TRBD1 matching over 8 bases. V dropped 5 bases and J dropped 5; count of bases not matched to a gene: 7. The germline gives CDR1 SGHAT, CDR2 FQDESV (reference sequence). This CDR3 has 15 residues. CDR3 region: CASSRQGARTGELFF. CDR3 in DNA: TGTGCCAGCAGCCGCCAGGGGGCAAGGACCGGGGAGCTGTTTTTT.

J is TRBJ2-3 and V is TRBV6-2 or TRBV6-3; 8 bases agree with TRBD2. CDR3 length: 15 residues. The V gene's germline CDR1 is MNHEY and CDR2 SVGEGT. V dropped 2 bases and J dropped 5; count of bases not matched to a gene: 6. The CDR3: CASSYKGLEGDTQYF. The CDR3 DNA reads TGTGCCAGCAGTTACAAGGGACTAGAGGGAGATACGCAGTATTTT.

The table lists this clone with a count of one. This chain connects TRBV18 to TRBJ2-7; 7 bases fit TRBD1. The V gene end was trimmed by 5 bases and the J gene end by 0 bases; junction bases not matched to a gene: 10. The CDR3 has 16 residues. Germline V gene data show CDR1 as KGHSH and CDR2 as LQKENI. This CDR3 is CASSARQGGPSYEQYF. CDR3 nucleotide sequence: TGTGCCAGCTCAGCCCGACAGGGTGGTCCCTCCTACGAGCAGTACTTC.

The chain is built from TRBV19 and TRBJ2-5, with D tentatively TRBD2 (6 bases). CDR3 size: 13 residues. V lost 8 bases, J lost 7 bases, and 17 bases lay in between. The germline V gene has CDR1 LNHDA and CDR2 SQIVND (reference sequence). The CDR3 protein is CASSTSTEGTQYF. As DNA, the CDR3 is TGTGCCAGTTCAACCTCGACGGAGGGGACCCAGTACTTC.

The chain combines TRBV12-3 or TRBV12-4 with TRBJ1-2; the D is unclear. V lost 5 bases to trimming and J lost 2 bases, with 9 bases between them. CDR3 size: 13 residues. CDR3: CASSPGLNYGYTF. CDR3 bases: TGTGCCAGCAGTCCAGGCCTGAACTATGGCTACACCTTC.

V gene TRBV5-1 combines with J gene TRBJ2-1; D is unclear. V lost 1 base and J lost 15, with 17 bases in between. CDR1 is SGHRS and CDR2 is YFSETQ in the germline V gene. The CDR3 covers 13 residues. The CDR3 DNA follows: TGCGCCAGCAGCTTGCGAGATTATTCGCCGGTGTTCTTC. Translation gives CASSLRDYSPVFF. Based on the CDR3 plus reference TRBV5-1 and TRBJ2-1, the full variable domain is KAGVTQTPRYLIKTRGQQVTLSCSPISGHRSVSWYQQTPGQGLQFLFEYFSETQRNKGNFPGRFSGRQFSNSRSEMNVSTLELGDSALYLCASSLRDYSPVFFGPGTRLTVL.

A single count supports this clone. V usage is TRBV30 and J usage is TRBJ1-1; D remains unclear. The V and J ends lost 3 bases and 2 bases respectively, with 19 bases between them. Germline loops: CDR1 GTSNPN, CDR2 SVGIG (reference sequence). The CDR3 covers 16 residues. In DNA, the CDR3 is TGTGCCTGGAGGGAGGTGGGCCGAGGTGGAAACACTGAAGCTTTCTTT. This codes for CAWREVGRGGNTEAFF.

This sequence joins TRBV4-3 and TRBJ2-7; 7 positions match TRBD2. The CDR3 covers 15 residues. Germline-derived CDR1 and CDR2 are LGHNA and YSLEER. The ends lost 0 bases at V and 2 bases at J; junction bases unmatched: 4. CDR3: CASSQEPGLTYEQYF. The CDR3, as DNA: TGCGCCAGCAGCCAAGAGCCGGGACTAACCTACGAGCAGTACTTC.

This sequence joins TRBV5-1 and TRBJ1-2; D is unresolved. The length of the CDR3 is 14 residues. Germline CDR1 SGHRS, CDR2 YFSETQ. V lost 3 bases, J lost 10 bases, and 19 bases lay in between. CDR3 coding DNA: TGCGCCAGCAGCTCCCGGGCCAACCCTCGGGACTACACCTTC. Translating gives CASSSRANPRDYTF.

This clone was observed a single time. The rearrangement joins TRBV19 to TRBJ2-1; TRBD2 is a possible D gene (6 bases). Per germline, CDR1 LNHDA and CDR2 SQIVND (reference sequence). The CDR3 runs to 13 residues. Trimming shortened V by 5 bases and J by 6 bases, and 11 bases separated the two germline ends. The CDR3 spells CASSLGLTNEQFF. In nucleotides, the CDR3 is TGTGCCAGTAGTCTAGGACTAACCAATGAGCAGTTCTTC.

V gene TRBV10-3 combines with J gene TRBJ2-2; 9 bases align to TRBD1. The ends lost 5 bases at V and 6 bases at J; junction bases unmatched: 7. The germline V gene encodes CDR1 ENHRY and CDR2 SYGVKD. This CDR3 comprises 15 residues. CDR3 in DNA: TGTGCCATCAGTTCCGGGACAGGGCTCTCCGGGGAGCTGTTTTTT. Translating it yields CAISSGTGLSGELFF.

The chain joins TRBV9 to TRBJ2-3; 8 bases are shared with TRBD2. J gave up 4 bases and V 3 bases, and 7 bases lay outside the gene matches. Germline V lookup: CDR1 SGDLS, CDR2 YYNGEE. The CDR3 has 15 amino acids. DNA for the CDR3: TGTGCCAGCAGCGACCCCCGGGGGGGCCCAGATACGCAGTATTTT. Translated: CASSDPRGGPDTQYF.

The chain combines TRBV4-3 with TRBJ2-5; no clear D. Trimming shortened V by 0 bases and J by 4 bases, and 12 bases separated the two germline ends. This CDR3 contains 15 residues. The V gene's germline CDR1 is LGHNA and CDR2 YSLEER. CDR3 residues: CASSQDWAKGETQYF. DNA of the CDR3: TGCGCCAGCAGCCAAGATTGGGCGAAGGGAGAGACCCAGTACTTC.

The CDR3 DNA sequence: TGTGCCAGCAGTTCACCCACCGACTACCACCAGTTCTTC. Its translation: CASSSPTDYHQFF. The chain recombines TRBV28 with TRBJ2-1; D may be TRBD2 (5 bases). This CDR3 is 13 amino acids long. The V end was cut by 4 bases, the J end by 13 bases, with 17 bases between. CDR1 is MDHEN, CDR2 SYDVKM, per germline.

The chain joins TRBV27 to TRBJ2-1; D uncertain. Trimming took 3 bases from V and 0 from J, leaving 6 bases between them. CDR1 is MNHEY, CDR2 SMNVEV, per germline (reference sequence). This CDR3 is built from 14 residues. The CDR3 DNA reads as TGTGCCAGCAGTTTCACCGACTCCTACAATGAGCAGTTCTTC. This codes for CASSFTDSYNEQFF.

This chain uses TRBV7-3 with TRBJ2-1, with 11 nucleotides matching TRBD2. The CDR3 runs 16 residues. V shed 6 bases and J 3 bases; nucleotides not matched to a gene: 7. Germline assignment: CDR1 SGHTA and CDR2 FQGTGA. The CDR3 protein is CASSVSGRGVYNEQFF. CDR3 in DNA: TGTGCCAGCAGTGTTAGCGGGAGGGGCGTCTACAATGAGCAGTTCTTC.